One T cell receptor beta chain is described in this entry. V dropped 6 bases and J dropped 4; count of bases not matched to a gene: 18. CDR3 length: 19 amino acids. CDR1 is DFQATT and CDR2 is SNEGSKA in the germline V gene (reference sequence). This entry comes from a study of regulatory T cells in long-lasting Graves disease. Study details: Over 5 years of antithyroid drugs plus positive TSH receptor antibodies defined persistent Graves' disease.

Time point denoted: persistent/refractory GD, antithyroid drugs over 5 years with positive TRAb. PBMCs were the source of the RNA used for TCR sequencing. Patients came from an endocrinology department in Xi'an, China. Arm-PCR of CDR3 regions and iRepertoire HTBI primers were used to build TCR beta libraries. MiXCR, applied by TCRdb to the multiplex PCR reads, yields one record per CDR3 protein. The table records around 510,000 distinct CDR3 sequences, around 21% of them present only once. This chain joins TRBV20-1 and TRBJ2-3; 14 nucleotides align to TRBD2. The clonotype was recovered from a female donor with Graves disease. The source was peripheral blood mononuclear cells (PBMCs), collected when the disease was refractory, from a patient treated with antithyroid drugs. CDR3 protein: CSAVVIPGLAGDRADTQYF. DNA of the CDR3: TGCAGTGCGGTGGTAATACCGGGACTAGCGGGAGATCGGGCAGATACGCAGTATTTT.